A selection of T cell receptor beta chains follows, all from one sample in a study of blood T cell repertoires in COVID-19. Using immunoSEQ multiplex PCR, the repertoire was profiled, and TCRdb retains in-frame clones only, with some absent. The table records about 400,000 clones, 80% to 90% of them present only once. Input material: peripheral blood. These receptors were collected from a man aged 35 to 55 with acute or convalescent COVID-19. Each CDR3 is given with its conserved first and last residue. A D gene is named only where the DNA matches it firmly. Not every row has a clone size; where given, it reads once, few, many or a size class.

TRBJ2-1 . TRBV10-1 . CASSGVKRAYNEQFF TGCGCCAGCAGTGGGGTAAAGCGGGCCTACAATGAGCAGTTCTTC
TRBJ2-2 . TRBV3-1/TRBV3-2 TRBD2 CASSQRGGTGELFF TGTGCCAGCAGCCAACGGGGGGGCACCGGGGAGCTGTTTTTT
TRBJ1-2 . TRBV19 TRBD1 CASSIMGQPGGVGYTF TGTGCCAGTAGTATAATGGGACAGCCGGGAGGGGTTGGCTACACCTTC
TRBJ1-2 few TRBV6-5 TRBD1 CASSYLGQNNYGYTF TGTGCCAGCAGTTACCTGGGACAGAATAACTATGGCTACACCTTC
TRBJ2-7 . TRBV11-2 . CASSPRTDSYEQYF TGTGCCAGCAGCCCGAGGACTGATTCCTACGAGCAGTACTTC
TRBJ1-1 . TRBV6-5 . CASSYSRERVNTEAFF TGTGCCAGCAGTTACTCCCGGGAGAGGGTGAACACTGAAGCTTTCTTT
TRBJ2-5 . TRBV18 TRBD1 CASSPYGQGKETQYF TGTGCCAGCTCACCATACGGACAGGGAAAAGAGACCCAGTACTTC
TRBJ2-7 once TRBV5-4 TRBD2 CASSLGTSGRAGEQYF TGTGCCAGCAGCTTGGGAACTAGCGGGAGGGCCGGGGAGCAGTACTTC
TRBJ2-3 . TRBV7-8 . CASNIAVGGSTDTQYF TGTGCCAGCAACATCGCGGTGGGGGGTAGCACAGATACGCAGTATTTT
TRBJ2-1 . TRBV5-1 . CASSLDSNNEQFF TGCGCCAGCAGCTTGGACAGTAACAATGAGCAGTTCTTC
TRBJ1-4 . TRBV5-1 . CASKGVGGMGEKLFF TGCGCCAGCAAAGGAGTCGGGGGTATGGGTGAAAAACTGTTTTTT
TRBJ1-1 . TRBV10-3 . CAISAEMNTEAFF TGTGCCATCAGTGCGGAGATGAACACTGAAGCTTTCTTT
TRBJ1-3 few TRBV4-2 . CASSQDMTVGNTIYF TGTGCCAGCAGCCAAGATATGACAGTTGGAAACACCATATATTTT
TRBJ2-7 once TRBV6-5 TRBD2 CASRQRGSSYEQYF TGTGCCAGCAGGCAGCGGGGCAGCTCCTACGAGCAGTACTTC
TRBJ1-1 . TRBV6-5 TRBD1 CASTRGGGEKAFF TGTGCCAGCACCCGAGGAGGGGGCGAGAAGGCTTTCTTT
TRBJ2-7 . TRBV6-5 TRBD1 CASSYITGDPYEQYF TGTGCCAGCAGTTATATAACAGGGGATCCCTACGAGCAGTACTTC
TRBJ1-1 . TRBV19 . CASSIDRGETEAFF TGTGCCAGTAGTATAGATCGGGGTGAAACTGAAGCTTTCTTT
TRBJ2-3 . TRBV6-5 . CASSYSFGMQYF TGTGCCAGCAGTTACTCGTTCGGTATGCAGTATTTT
TRBJ1-2 . TRBV25-1 . CASSERKGWGGYTF TGTGCCAGCAGTGAACGGAAGGGGTGGGGAGGCTACACCTTC
TRBJ1-2 . TRBV3-1/TRBV3-2 . CASSQGQYGYTF TGTGCCAGCAGCCAAGGACAGTATGGCTACACCTTC
TRBJ1-2 once TRBV11-2 TRBD1 CASSLGDRESYTF TGTGCCAGCAGCTTAGGCGACAGGGAGAGCTACACCTTC
TRBJ2-1 . TRBV12-5 . CASGLVPRNRDNNEQFF TGTGCTAGTGGTTTGGTACCCAGGAACCGGGACAATAATGAGCAGTTCTTC
TRBJ1-2 . TRBV11-2 . CASSFQGMHYGYTF TGTGCCAGCAGCTTCCAGGGAATGCACTATGGCTACACCTTC
TRBJ2-7 . TRBV27 TRBD1 CASSLNGQGSHEQYF TGTGCCAGCAGTCTGAACGGACAGGGGTCCCACGAGCAGTACTTC
TRBJ2-5 . TRBV2 . CASSETRDETQYF TGTGCCAGCAGTGAAACTAGAGATGAGACCCAGTACTTC
TRBJ1-2 . TRBV5-6 . CASSSETADYGYTF TGTGCCAGCAGCTCGGAGACGGCGGACTATGGCTACACCTTC
TRBJ1-1 . TRBV28 TRBD1 CASSLRRDRVAGTEAFF TGTGCCAGCAGTCTTCGCCGGGACAGGGTGGCGGGCACTGAAGCTTTCTTT
TRBJ1-2 . TRBV29-1 . CSMGSNYGYTF TGCAGCATGGGGAGTAACTATGGCTACACCTTC
TRBJ1-2 . TRBV29-1 . CSVEGVDYGYTF TGCAGCGTTGAAGGAGTAGATTATGGCTACACCTTC
TRBJ2-7 . TRBV6-5 . CASSPPSTVEQYF TGTGCCAGCAGTCCTCCGTCGACAGTCGAGCAGTACTTC
TRBJ2-3 once TRBV7-8 . CASSLVSGGLDTQYF TGTGCCAGCAGCTTAGTTTCTGGGGGCCTGGATACGCAGTATTTT
TRBJ1-2 few TRBV27 . CASSPRDRPHPPGYTF TGTGCCAGCAGCCCCCGGGATCGCCCTCACCCGCCTGGCTACACCTTC
TRBJ2-6 . TRBV30 . CAWRDLTRGANVLTF TGTGCCTGGAGGGACTTGACGCGGGGGGCCAACGTCCTGACTTTC
TRBJ2-1 . TRBV3-1/TRBV3-2 TRBD2 CASSQNAVAGAGEQFF TGTGCCAGCAGCCAAAATGCGGTAGCGGGAGCAGGTGAGCAGTTCTTC
TRBJ2-5 . TRBV28 TRBD2 CASSFSGVLQETQYF TGTGCCAGCAGTTTTAGCGGGGTGCTCCAAGAGACCCAGTACTTC
TRBJ2-7 . TRBV7-8 TRBD1 CASSLSPGSPDRAREQYF TGTGCCAGCAGCTTATCGCCAGGCAGCCCGGACAGGGCTCGCGAGCAGTACTTC
TRBJ2-5 . TRBV4-2 TRBD2 CASRPGRSQETQYF TGTGCCAGCAGGCCCGGGAGGAGCCAAGAGACCCAGTACTTC
TRBJ2-7 . TRBV19 TRBD1 CASSIEGQGDYEQYF TGTGCCAGTAGTATAGAGGGACAGGGCGACTACGAGCAGTACTTC
TRBJ2-5 . TRBV13 TRBD2 CASSSLLAGAVQETQYF TGTGCCAGCAGCTCTCTGCTAGCGGGGGCCGTCCAAGAGACCCAGTACTTC
TRBJ1-5 few TRBV3-1/TRBV3-2 . CASSQDTRLDQPQHF TGTGCCAGCAGCCAAGATACCAGGTTGGATCAGCCCCAGCATTTT
TRBJ2-3 . TRBV7-9 . CRAGGLGDTQYF TGCCGAGCGGGCGGGCTTGGAGATACGCAGTATTTT
TRBJ2-5 . TRBV4-2 TRBD2 CASSQDWLAGVKTQYF TGTGCCAGCAGCCAAGATTGGCTAGCGGGGGTCAAGACCCAGTACTTC
TRBJ1-1 . TRBV2 TRBD1 CASSEDRVTEAFF TGTGCCAGCAGTGAGGACAGGGTCACTGAAGCTTTCTTT
TRBJ2-7 . TRBV19 . CASSIGAGVKQYF TGTGCCAGTAGTATCGGGGCAGGGGTTAAGCAGTACTTC
TRBJ2-3 . TRBV10-3 TRBD2 CAISEPAGTSGSTDTQYF TGTGCCATCAGTGAGCCCGCCGGGACTAGCGGTAGCACAGATACGCAGTATTTT
TRBJ1-6 few TRBV4-1 . CASSQRDLAGSPLHF TGCGCCAGCAGCCAAAGGGACCTAGCGGGTTCACCCCTCCACTTT
TRBJ1-5 . TRBV18 TRBD1 CASSPPGTGGNQPQHF TGTGCCAGCTCACCACCCGGGACAGGGGGCAATCAGCCCCAGCATTTT
TRBJ1-1 . TRBV1 . CTSSRKPPGQRNTEAFF TGCACCAGCAGCCGAAAACCACCGGGACAGAGGAACACTGAAGCTTTCTTT
TRBJ1-2 . TRBV27 TRBD1 CASTRQGLNYGYTF TGTGCCAGCACCCGACAGGGACTTAACTATGGCTACACCTTC
TRBJ1-1 once TRBV9 . CASSVVWGEGGEAFF TGTGCCAGCAGCGTAGTCTGGGGGGAGGGAGGTGAAGCTTTCTTT
TRBJ2-7 . TRBV7-2 . CASSLRGLHYEQYF TGTGCCAGCAGCTTACGGGGACTTCACTACGAGCAGTACTTC
TRBJ1-5 . TRBV4-3 . CASSPEPGGQPQHF TGCGCCAGCAGCCCCGAGCCTGGAGGTCAGCCCCAGCATTTT
TRBJ1-2 . TRBV12-1 . CASSTDGTGESYGYTF TGTGCCAGCAGCACAGACGGGACAGGGGAGAGCTATGGCTACACCTTC
TRBJ1-1 . TRBV28 TRBD1 CASSSLTGAPMNTEAFF TGTGCCAGCAGTTCCCTAACAGGGGCGCCTATGAACACTGAAGCTTTCTTT
TRBJ1-3 . TRBV5-5 . CASSLVNRATSGNTIYF TGTGCCAGCAGCTTGGTAAACAGGGCCACCTCTGGAAACACCATATATTTT
TRBJ1-2 . TRBV27 TRBD1 CASSPDRGYGYTF TGTGCCAGCAGTCCGGACAGGGGTTATGGCTACACCTTC
TRBJ1-2 . TRBV9 . CASSVGQNPNYGYTF TGTGCCAGCAGCGTAGGTCAGAACCCTAACTATGGCTACACCTTC